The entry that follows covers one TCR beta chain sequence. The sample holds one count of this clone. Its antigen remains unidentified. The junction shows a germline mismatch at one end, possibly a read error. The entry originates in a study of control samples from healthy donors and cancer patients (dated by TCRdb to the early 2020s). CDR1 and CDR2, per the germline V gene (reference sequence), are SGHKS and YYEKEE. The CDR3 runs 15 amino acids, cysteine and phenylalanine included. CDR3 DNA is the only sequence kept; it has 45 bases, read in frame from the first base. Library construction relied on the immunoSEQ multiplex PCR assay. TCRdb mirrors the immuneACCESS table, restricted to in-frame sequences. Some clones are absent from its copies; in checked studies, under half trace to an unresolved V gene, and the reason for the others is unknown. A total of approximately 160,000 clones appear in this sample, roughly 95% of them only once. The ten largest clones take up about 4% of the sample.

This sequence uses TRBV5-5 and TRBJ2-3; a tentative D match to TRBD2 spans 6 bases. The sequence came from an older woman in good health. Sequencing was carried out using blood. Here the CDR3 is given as CASSSLGLRTYTQYF. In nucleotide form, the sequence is TGTGCCAGCAGCTCCCTGGGACTTCGCACATATACGCAGTATTTT. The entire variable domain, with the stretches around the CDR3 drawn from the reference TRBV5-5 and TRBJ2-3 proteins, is DAGVTQSPTHLIKTRGQQVTLRCSPISGHKSVSWYQQVLGQGPQFIFQYYEKEERGRGNFPDRFSARQFPNYSSELNVNALLLGDSALYLCASSSLGLRTYTQYFGPGTRLTVL.